The 25 T cell receptor beta chains below come from one sample, sequenced in a study of OX40 agonist ivuxolimab in advanced cancers. Library prep was done by the immunoSEQ multiplex PCR assay. TCRdb took over this immuneACCESS table, retaining in-frame rearrangements with V and J assigned. Such tables are incomplete; in checked studies, under half of the missing clones stem from an unresolved V gene, and the remainder is unexplained. This sample has about 64,000 clones in its table, and 75% to 90% of those were observed once. The ten most abundant clones make up roughly 13% of the sample. The sequenced sample was CD4+ or CD8+ T cells sorted from blood, obtained in a trial of the OX40 agonist ivuxolimab. These receptor sequences come from an adult with an advanced solid tumor such as melanoma, head and neck, liver or kidney cancer.

A note on this clone: Different DNA sequences within this sample yield the same CDR3. The chain employs TRBV2 and TRBJ2-1; the match to TRBD2 covers 8 bases. Germline assignment: CDR1 SNHLY and CDR2 FYNNEI. V was clipped by 6 bases and J by 7 bases; unmatched bases: 2. The CDR3 is 12 amino acids. The CDR3 here is CASSGGGNEQFF. CDR3 coding DNA: TGTGCCAGCAGCGGCGGGGGGAATGAGCAGTTCTTC.

V usage is TRBV7-9 and J usage is TRBJ2-1; a weak D match, TRBD2 (5 bases). Looked up from germline, CDR1 is SEHNR and CDR2 is FQNEAQ (reference sequence). The V end lost 5 bases, the J end lost 3 bases, and 14 bases lay between the germline ends. CDR3 length equals 15 residues. The chain's CDR3 is CASSRDASFYNEQFF. The CDR3 DNA reads TGTGCCAGCAGCCGAGACGCTAGCTTCTACAATGAGCAGTTCTTC.

This clone was seen a single time. Here the CDR3 DNA reads TGTGCCAGCAGCCAGAGACAGGGAGGTGAAAAACTGTTTTTT. Translation: CASSQRQGGEKLFF. This chain links TRBV13 with TRBJ1-4; 7 nucleotides match TRBD1. The V segment lost 5 bases and the J segment 7 bases; nucleotides outside the gene matches: 7. Germline assignment: CDR1 PRHDT and CDR2 FYEKMQ (reference sequence). This CDR3 contains 14 residues.

The chain is built from TRBV27 and TRBJ1-1; the match to TRBD1 covers 7 bases. This CDR3 has 15 residues. With V trimmed by 2 bases and J by 0 bases, 3 bases remained unmatched. Germline V gives CDR1 MNHEY, CDR2 SMNVEV (reference sequence). CDR3 nucleotide sequence: TGTGCCAGCAGTTTAGAGGGGGCCTTGAACACTGAAGCTTTCTTT. Its protein is CASSLEGALNTEAFF.

The CDR3 DNA reads as TGTGCCAGCAGCTTTGAGGGCCAGGAGAACACTGAAGCTTTCTTT. The encoded protein is CASSFEGQENTEAFF. The V call is TRBV7-6, the J call TRBJ1-1; the D is unclear. The germline V and J ends were trimmed by 3 bases and 1 base, with 12 bases remaining between them. The CDR3 extends over 15 amino acids. The germline V gene has CDR1 SGHVS and CDR2 FNYEAQ.

The genes are TRBV7-9 and TRBJ1-1; 7 bases are shared with TRBD1. V shed 8 bases and J 1 base; nucleotides not matched to a gene: 4. Germline lookup yields CDR1 SEHNR and CDR2 FQNEAQ (reference sequence). The CDR3 is 13 residues long. CDR3 DNA sequence: TGTGCCAGCGAGGACAGGAGGAACACTGAAGCTTTCTTT. This translates into CASEDRRNTEAFF.

V is TRBV5-8 and J is TRBJ2-7, with TRBD1 matching 8 bases. The CDR3 is 15 amino acids. After removal of 5 bases from V and 1 base from J, the junction contained 8 bases not matched to a gene. Germline V CDR1 and CDR2: SGHTS, YDEGEE. The CDR3: CASRHGTGGSYEQYF. The CDR3 DNA follows: TGTGCCAGCAGACACGGGACAGGAGGTTCCTACGAGCAGTACTTC.

This clone was observed a single time. This sequence joins TRBV5-8 and TRBJ2-7; D unclear. The CDR3 runs 15 residues. The germline CDR1 and CDR2 sequences are SGHTS and YDEGEE. Trimming left V 0 bases short and J 1 base short, with 11 bases between. The CDR3 loop reads CASSLVTGPSYEQYF. The DNA of the CDR3 is TGTGCCAGCAGCTTGGTAACTGGGCCTTCCTACGAGCAGTACTTC.

The chain is built from TRBV7-8 and TRBJ2-7; D ambiguous. Germline CDR1 and CDR2: SGHVS and FQNEAQ. This CDR3 is 13 amino acids long. Trimming shortened V by 4 bases and J by 2 bases, and 9 bases separated the two germline ends. The CDR3 DNA is TGTGCCAGCAGCTCCCCAGATACCTACGAGCAGTACTTC. Protein product: CASSSPDTYEQYF.

This clone was counted only a few times. The chain links TRBV19 to TRBJ1-1; D unclear. The CDR3 totals 13 residues. Trimming took off 5 bases at V and 6 bases at J, with 13 bases between the two ends. Germline lookup yields CDR1 LNHDA and CDR2 SQIVND (reference sequence). CDR3 loop: CASSGPEEAEAFF. In DNA, the CDR3 is TGTGCCAGTAGTGGCCCGGAGGAGGCTGAAGCTTTCTTT. The full variable domain, rest sourced from reference TRBV19 and TRBJ1-1, is DGGITQSPKYLFRKEGQNVTLSCEQNLNHDAMYWYRQDPGQGLRLIYYSQIVNDFQKGDIAEGYSVSREKKESFPLTVTSAQKNPTAFYLCASSGPEEAEAFFGQGTRLTVV.

This rearrangement joins TRBV5-1 to TRBJ2-3; 9 nucleotides agree with TRBD1. The length of the CDR3 is 15 residues. The V segment lost 3 bases and the J segment 5 bases; nucleotides outside the gene matches: 7. CDR1 is SGHRS and CDR2 is YFSETQ in the germline V gene. The DNA for the CDR3 is TGCGCCAGCAGCTCCCGGGACAGGGAAAGAGATACGCAGTATTTT. This encodes CASSSRDRERDTQYF.

The sample holds one count of this clone. The rearrangement links TRBV19 to TRBJ2-7; D may be TRBD2 (6 bases). Germline V gene sequence: CDR1 LNHDA, CDR2 SQIVND (reference sequence). Trimming stripped 4 bases from V and 6 bases from J, with 13 bases between. CDR3 size: 13 residues. This CDR3 reads CASSTGTFFEQYF. The CDR3 nucleotides read TGTGCCAGTAGTACAGGGACTTTTTTCGAGCAGTACTTC.

The gene calls are TRBV27 and TRBJ2-1; no clear D gene. V shed 2 bases and J shed 3 bases, with 5 bases lying between them. Germline V CDR1 and CDR2: MNHEY, SMNVEV (reference sequence). This CDR3 has 13 residues. CDR3 coding DNA: TGTGCCAGCAGTTTAACCGACTACAATGAGCAGTTCTTC. Translation: CASSLTDYNEQFF.

The J gene is TRBJ1-2, the V gene TRBV27; D possibly corresponds to TRBD1 (5 bases). The V gene lost 5 bases and the J gene lost 3 bases, with 16 bases spanning the gap. Germline V gives CDR1 MNHEY, CDR2 SMNVEV (reference sequence). The CDR3 covers 15 residues. The CDR3 loop is CASSATQGGDYGYTF. DNA for the CDR3: TGTGCCAGCAGTGCCACGCAGGGCGGCGACTATGGCTACACCTTC.

The CDR3 region has the DNA TGTGCCAGCAGCGGCCGACAGGGAGAGACCCAGTACTTC. This encodes CASSGRQGETQYF. The chain carries TRBV7-9 and TRBJ2-5; TRBD1 agrees at 7 bases. Germline V lookup: CDR1 SEHNR, CDR2 FQNEAQ (reference sequence). There are 13 residues in the CDR3. The V segment lost 5 bases and the J segment 4 bases; nucleotides outside the gene matches: 4.

This clone appeared once. CDR3 protein: CASTPVANTGELFF. The DNA for the CDR3 is TGTGCCAGCACCCCGGTAGCGAACACCGGGGAGCTGTTTTTT. J is TRBJ2-2 and V is TRBV28; D unclear. Germline V gene sequence: CDR1 MDHEN, CDR2 SYDVKM. This CDR3 is 14 amino acids long. The V gene lost 7 bases and the J gene lost 0 bases, with 9 bases spanning the gap.

The chain couples TRBV11-1 to TRBJ2-3; D is possibly TRBD1 (6 bases). The CDR3 loop spans 16 amino acids. The germline CDR1 and CDR2 sequences are SGHAT and FQDESV (reference sequence). V was clipped by 2 bases and J by 1 base, with 13 bases between them. The CDR3 DNA sequence: TGTGCCAGCAGCTTATTCCCGGCAGGGGGCACAGATACGCAGTATTTT. Protein product: CASSLFPAGGTDTQYF.

The rearrangement joins TRBV27 to TRBJ1-5, with TRBD1 as a possible D gene (5 bases). Trimming left V 3 bases short and J 2 bases short, with 11 bases between. The CDR3 spans 15 residues. Germline CDR1 reads MNHEY; CDR2 reads SMNVEV (reference sequence). Here the CDR3 DNA reads TGTGCCAGCAGTTTCGGCATGACAGGCAATCAGCCCCAGCATTTT. The encoded protein is CASSFGMTGNQPQHF.

CDR3 sequence reads: CASSIGAGETQYF. As DNA, the CDR3 is TGTGCCAGTAGTATAGGGGCTGGGGAGACCCAGTACTTC. The rearrangement uses TRBV19 and TRBJ2-5, with D unresolved. This CDR3 is 13 amino acids long. V was pared by 1 base and J by 5 bases, with 8 bases between. Germline CDR1 is LNHDA and CDR2 is SQIVND (reference sequence).

This chain connects TRBV7-8 to TRBJ2-2; D gene ambiguous. V was clipped by 8 bases and J by 4 bases, with 11 bases between them. The CDR3 length is 13 residues. Germline V gene data show CDR1 as SGHVS and CDR2 as FQNEAQ. The CDR3 reads CASDELFTGELFF. In nucleotides, the CDR3 is TGTGCCAGCGACGAACTCTTCACCGGGGAGCTGTTTTTT.

The chain employs TRBV29-1 and TRBJ2-2; 9 positions agree with TRBD1. The CDR3 has 15 residues. CDR1 and CDR2 from the germline V gene are SQVTM and ANQGSEA. The J segment lost 6 bases and the V segment lost 7 bases, leaving 12 bases of the junction unmatched. The CDR3 bases are TGCAGCGCCCAAGGACAGGGGATTTCCCCCGGGGAGCTGTTTTTT. It translates to CSAQGQGISPGELFF.

The chain is built from TRBV5-1 and TRBJ1-4; TRBD1 matches 9 bases. This CDR3 is built from 15 residues. Germline values: CDR1 SGHRS, CDR2 YFSETQ. With V trimmed by 7 bases and J by 7 bases, 11 bases remained unmatched. CDR3 in DNA: TGCGCCAGCTGCATACCCGGGACAGGGTTTGAAAAACTGTTTTTT. As protein: CASCIPGTGFEKLFF.

This rearrangement joins TRBV27 to TRBJ1-4, with unresolved D. The V end lost 3 bases, the J end lost 8 bases, and 16 bases lay between the germline ends. Germline lookup yields CDR1 MNHEY and CDR2 SMNVEV (reference sequence). This CDR3 spans 15 amino acids. CDR3 in DNA: TGTGCCAGCAGTTTGGGTGGGTTGGCGGCCGAAAAACTGTTTTTT. Its translation is CASSLGGLAAEKLFF. Full variable domain (outside the CDR3, taken from reference TRBV27 and TRBJ1-4): EAQVTQNPRYLITVTGKKLTVTCSQNMNHEYMSWYRQDPGLGLRQIYYSMNVEVTDKGDVPEGYKVSRKEKRNFPLILESPSPNQTSLYFCASSLGGLAAEKLFFGSGTQLSVL.

The chain employs TRBV12-5 and TRBJ1-2; D might be TRBD1 (6 bases). This CDR3 contains 15 residues. V was cut by 2 bases and J by 6 bases, with 16 bases left in between. Germline V lookup: CDR1 LGHNT, CDR2 FRNRAP. CDR3 region: CASGLKEDRWDGYTF. As DNA, the CDR3 is TGTGCTAGTGGTTTGAAAGAGGACAGATGGGATGGCTACACCTTC.

The chain uses TRBV4-1 and TRBJ1-6; tentative D call: TRBD1 (5 bases). Trimming removed 0 bases at V and 5 bases at J, with 11 bases between. The CDR3 runs to 16 residues. Per germline, CDR1 MGHRA and CDR2 YSYEKL. The CDR3, as DNA: TGCGCCAGCAGCCAAGATGTGGGGCTTGATAATTCACCCCTCCACTTT. Translating it yields CASSQDVGLDNSPLHF.